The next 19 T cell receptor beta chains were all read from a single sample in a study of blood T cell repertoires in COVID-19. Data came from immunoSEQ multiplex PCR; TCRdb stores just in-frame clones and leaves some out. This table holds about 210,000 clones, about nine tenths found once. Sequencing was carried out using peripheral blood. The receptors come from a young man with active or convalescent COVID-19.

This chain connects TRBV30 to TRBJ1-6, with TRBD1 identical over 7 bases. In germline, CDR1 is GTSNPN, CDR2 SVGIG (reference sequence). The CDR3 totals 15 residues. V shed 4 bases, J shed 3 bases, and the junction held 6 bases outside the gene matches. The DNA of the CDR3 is TGTGCCTGGAAGGGACAGAACTACTATAATTCACCCCTCCACTTT. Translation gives CAWKGQNYYNSPLHF. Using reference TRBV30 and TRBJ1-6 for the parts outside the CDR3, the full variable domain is SQTIHQWPATLVQPVGSPLSLECTVEGTSNPNLYWYRQAAGRGLQLLFYSVGIGQISSEVPQNLSASRPQDRQFILSSKKLLLSDSGFYLCAWKGQNYYNSPLHFGNGTRLTVT.

CDR3 nucleotide sequence: TGCGCCAGCAGCCAAGGGGCTAGCGGGAGGGCCGATGAGCAGTTCTTC. Protein: CASSQGASGRADEQFF. The rearrangement joins TRBV4-3 to TRBJ2-1; 12 positions agree with TRBD2. The CDR3 runs to 16 residues. V lost 1 base, J lost 8 bases, and 6 bases stayed unmatched. Per germline, CDR1 LGHNA and CDR2 YSLEER.

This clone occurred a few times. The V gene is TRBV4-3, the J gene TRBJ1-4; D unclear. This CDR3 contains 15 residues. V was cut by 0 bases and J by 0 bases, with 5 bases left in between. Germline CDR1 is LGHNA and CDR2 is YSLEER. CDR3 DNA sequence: TGCGCCAGCAGCCAAGATATAGCAACTAATGAAAAACTGTTTTTT. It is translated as CASSQDIATNEKLFF.

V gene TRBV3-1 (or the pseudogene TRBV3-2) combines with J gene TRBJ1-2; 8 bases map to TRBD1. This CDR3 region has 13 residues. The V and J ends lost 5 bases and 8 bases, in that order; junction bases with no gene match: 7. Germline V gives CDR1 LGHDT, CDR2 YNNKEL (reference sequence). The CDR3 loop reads CASSYRGTVGYTF. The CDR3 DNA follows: TGTGCCAGCAGCTACAGGGGGACTGTGGGCTACACCTTC.

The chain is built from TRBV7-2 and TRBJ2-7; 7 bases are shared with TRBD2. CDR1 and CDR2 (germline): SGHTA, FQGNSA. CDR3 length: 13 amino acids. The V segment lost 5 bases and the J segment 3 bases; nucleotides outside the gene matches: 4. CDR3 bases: TGTGCCAGCAGCCGGGACTACGACTACGAGCAGTACTTC. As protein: CASSRDYDYEQYF.

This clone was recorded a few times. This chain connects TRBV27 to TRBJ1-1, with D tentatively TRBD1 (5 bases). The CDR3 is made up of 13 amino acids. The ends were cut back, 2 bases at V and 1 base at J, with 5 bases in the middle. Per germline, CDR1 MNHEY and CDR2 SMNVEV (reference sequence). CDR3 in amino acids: CASSLDRNTEAFF. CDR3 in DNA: TGTGCCAGCAGTTTAGACAGGAACACTGAAGCTTTCTTT.

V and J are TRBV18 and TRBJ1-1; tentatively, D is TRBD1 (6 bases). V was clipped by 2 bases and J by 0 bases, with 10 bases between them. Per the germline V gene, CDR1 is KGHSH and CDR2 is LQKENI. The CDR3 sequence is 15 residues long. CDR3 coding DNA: TGTGCCAGCTCACCATTGCAGGGGATGAACACTGAAGCTTTCTTT. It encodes CASSPLQGMNTEAFF.

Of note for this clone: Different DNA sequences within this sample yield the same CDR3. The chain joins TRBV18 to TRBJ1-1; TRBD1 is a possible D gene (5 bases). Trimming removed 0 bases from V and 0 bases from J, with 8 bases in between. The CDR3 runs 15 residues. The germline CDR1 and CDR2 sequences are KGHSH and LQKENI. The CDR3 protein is CASSPPAGLNTEAFF. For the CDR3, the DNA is TGTGCCAGCTCACCACCGGCAGGGTTGAACACTGAAGCTTTCTTT.

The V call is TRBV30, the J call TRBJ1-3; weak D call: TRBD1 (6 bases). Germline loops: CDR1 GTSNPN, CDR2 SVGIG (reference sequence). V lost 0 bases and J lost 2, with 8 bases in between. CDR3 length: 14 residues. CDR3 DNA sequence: TGTGCCTGGAGTGTACCAGGGGCTGGAAACACCATATATTTT. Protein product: CAWSVPGAGNTIYF. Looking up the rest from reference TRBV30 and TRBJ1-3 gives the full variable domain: SQTIHQWPATLVQPVGSPLSLECTVEGTSNPNLYWYRQAAGRGLQLLFYSVGIGQISSEVPQNLSASRPQDRQFILSSKKLLLSDSGFYLCAWSVPGAGNTIYFGEGSWLTVV.

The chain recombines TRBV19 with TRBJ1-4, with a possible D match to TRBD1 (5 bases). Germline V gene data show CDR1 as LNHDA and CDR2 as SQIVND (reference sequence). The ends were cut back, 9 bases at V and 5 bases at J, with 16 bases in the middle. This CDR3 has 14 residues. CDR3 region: CASSPGGINEKLFF. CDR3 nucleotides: TGTGCCAGCTCCCCCGGGGGGATCAATGAAAAACTGTTTTTT. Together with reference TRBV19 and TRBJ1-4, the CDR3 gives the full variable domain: DGGITQSPKYLFRKEGQNVTLSCEQNLNHDAMYWYRQDPGQGLRLIYYSQIVNDFQKGDIAEGYSVSREKKESFPLTVTSAQKNPTAFYLCASSPGGINEKLFFGSGTQLSVL.

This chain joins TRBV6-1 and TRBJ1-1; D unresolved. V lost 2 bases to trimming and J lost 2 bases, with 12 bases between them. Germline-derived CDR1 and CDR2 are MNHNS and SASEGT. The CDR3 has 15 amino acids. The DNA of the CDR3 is TGTGCCAGCAGTGAATACCCCGCCGGTAACACTGAAGCTTTCTTT. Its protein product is CASSEYPAGNTEAFF.

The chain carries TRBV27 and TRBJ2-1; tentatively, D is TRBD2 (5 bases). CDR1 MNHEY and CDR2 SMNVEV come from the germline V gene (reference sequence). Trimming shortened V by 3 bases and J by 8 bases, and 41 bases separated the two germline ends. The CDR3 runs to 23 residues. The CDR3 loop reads CASSFRGLRVRQAAHTFLHEQFF. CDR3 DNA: TGTGCCAGCAGTTTTAGAGGGCTTAGGGTCCGCCAGGCGGCCCACACGTTTCTCCATGAGCAGTTCTTC.

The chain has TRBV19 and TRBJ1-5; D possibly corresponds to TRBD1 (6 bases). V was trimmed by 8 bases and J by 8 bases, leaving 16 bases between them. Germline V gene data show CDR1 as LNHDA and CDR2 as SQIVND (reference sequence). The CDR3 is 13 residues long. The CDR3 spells CASAPGHTKPQHF. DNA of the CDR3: TGTGCCAGTGCCCCGGGACACACTAAGCCCCAGCATTTT. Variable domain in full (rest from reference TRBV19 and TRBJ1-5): DGGITQSPKYLFRKEGQNVTLSCEQNLNHDAMYWYRQDPGQGLRLIYYSQIVNDFQKGDIAEGYSVSREKKESFPLTVTSAQKNPTAFYLCASAPGHTKPQHFGDGTRLSIL.

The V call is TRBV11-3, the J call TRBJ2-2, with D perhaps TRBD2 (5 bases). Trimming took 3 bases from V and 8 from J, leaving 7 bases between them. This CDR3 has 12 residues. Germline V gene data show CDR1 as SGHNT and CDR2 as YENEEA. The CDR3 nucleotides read TGTGCCAGCAGCTTTCGGGAAGGGGAGCTGTTTTTT. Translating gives CASSFREGELFF.

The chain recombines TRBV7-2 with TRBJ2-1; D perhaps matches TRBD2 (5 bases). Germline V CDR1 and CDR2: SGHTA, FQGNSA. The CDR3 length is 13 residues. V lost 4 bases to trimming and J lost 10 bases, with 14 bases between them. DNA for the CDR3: TGTGCCAGCAGCTCAAGTACACTAGTGGAGCAGTTCTTC. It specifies CASSSSTLVEQFF.

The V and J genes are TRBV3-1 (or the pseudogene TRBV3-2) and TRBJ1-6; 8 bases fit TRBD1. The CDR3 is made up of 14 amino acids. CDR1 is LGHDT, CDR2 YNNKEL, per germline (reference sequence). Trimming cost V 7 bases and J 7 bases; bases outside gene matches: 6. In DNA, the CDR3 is TGTGCCAGCAACTTCGGGACAGGAAATTCACCCCTCCACTTT. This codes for CASNFGTGNSPLHF.

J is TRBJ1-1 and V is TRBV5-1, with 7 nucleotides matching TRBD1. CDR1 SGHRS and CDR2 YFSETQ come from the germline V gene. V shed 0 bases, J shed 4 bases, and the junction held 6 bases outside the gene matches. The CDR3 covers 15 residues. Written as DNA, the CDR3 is TGCGCCAGCAGCTTGGGGGACAGTCTAGGCACTGAAGCTTTCTTT. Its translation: CASSLGDSLGTEAFF.

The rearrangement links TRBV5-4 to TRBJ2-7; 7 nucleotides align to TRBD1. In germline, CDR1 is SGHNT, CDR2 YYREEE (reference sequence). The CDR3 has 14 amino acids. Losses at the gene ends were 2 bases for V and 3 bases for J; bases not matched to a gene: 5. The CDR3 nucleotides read TGTGCCAGCAGCTTAGGGGGACAGCTCTACGAGCAGTACTTC. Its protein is CASSLGGQLYEQYF.

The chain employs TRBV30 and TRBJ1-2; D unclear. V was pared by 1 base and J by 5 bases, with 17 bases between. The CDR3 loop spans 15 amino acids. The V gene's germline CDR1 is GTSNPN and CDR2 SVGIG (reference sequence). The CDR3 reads CAWSAQGTGIYGYTF. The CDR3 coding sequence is TGTGCCTGGAGTGCTCAAGGAACCGGGATTTATGGCTACACCTTC.